This TCR beta chain was found in a study of blood T cell repertoires in COVID-19. Whole-study context: T cells, B-cell-depleted T cells, or PBMCs supplied cDNA or gDNA.

Sequencing used immunoSEQ multiplex PCR; TCRdb keeps in-frame clones, though not all of them. The sample has 200,000 to 300,000 clones, about 70% seen once. The germline V gene encodes CDR1 LNHNV and CDR2 YYDKDF (reference sequence). With V trimmed by 1 base and J by 4 bases, 3 bases remained unmatched. CDR3 length equals 14 residues. Sequenced input: peripheral blood. The rearrangement uses TRBV15 and TRBJ2-5, with TRBD1 identical over 7 bases. This sequence originates from a woman of 80 years or more with acute or convalescent COVID-19. CDR3 in DNA: TGTGCCACCAGCAGAGGGACAGGAGGAGAGACCCAGTACTTC. Translating it yields CATSRGTGGETQYF. Combining the CDR3 with reference TRBV15 and TRBJ2-5 gives the whole variable domain DAMVIQNPRYQVTQFGKPVTLSCSQTLNHNVMYWYQQKSSQAPKLLFHYYDKDFNNEADTPDNFQSRRPNTSFCFLDIRSPGLGDTAMYLCATSRGTGGETQYFGPGTRLLVL.